Each of the 24 T cell receptor beta chains below was sequenced from the same sample in a study of blood T cell repertoires in COVID-19. Produced via immunoSEQ multiplex PCR; TCRdb's table is partial and in-frame only. The sample shows 250,000 to 400,000 clones, roughly 91% of them seen only once. The sample consisted of peripheral blood. These receptors were obtained from a man between 50 and 59 years old with active or convalescent COVID-19.

This rearrangement joins TRBV3-1 (or the pseudogene TRBV3-2) to TRBJ1-2; tentatively, D is TRBD1 (6 bases). CDR1 LGHDT and CDR2 YNNKEL come from the germline V gene (reference sequence). The CDR3 totals 16 residues. Deletions cut 1 base from V and 10 bases from J, with 22 bases between. CDR3 region: CASSQGAAGTPNPYTF. In DNA form, the CDR3 reads TGTGCCAGCAGCCAAGGGGCTGCCGGGACACCTAATCCCTACACCTTC.

The chain uses TRBV24-1 and TRBJ2-2; tentatively, D is TRBD1 (5 bases). Trimming removed 2 bases from V and 0 bases from J, with 9 bases in between. Germline loops: CDR1 KGHDR, CDR2 SFDVKD. This CDR3 contains 16 residues. The chain's CDR3 is CATSDSARANTGELFF. The CDR3 DNA is TGTGCCACCAGTGATTCTGCCAGGGCGAACACCGGGGAGCTGTTTTTT.

The V call is TRBV18, the J call TRBJ2-7; 10 positions agree with TRBD1. The CDR3 consists of 14 residues. J lost 5 bases, V lost 3 bases, and 4 bases had no gene match. Germline CDR1 and CDR2: KGHSH and LQKENI. CDR3 DNA: TGTGCCAGCTCACCCCGACAGGGGGCTCACGAGCAGTACTTC. Translation gives CASSPRQGAHEQYF.

This clone was seen once. The CDR3 reads CASSPDRSSYNSPLHF. CDR3 nucleotide sequence: TGCGCCAGCAGCCCTGACAGAAGCTCCTATAATTCACCCCTCCACTTT. V is TRBV4-1 and J is TRBJ1-6; D is perhaps TRBD1 (5 bases). V lost 4 bases to trimming and J lost 0 bases, with 10 bases between them. This CDR3 spans 16 amino acids. Germline lookup yields CDR1 MGHRA and CDR2 YSYEKL.

This clone has just a few counts. Other DNA sequences within the sample encode an identical CDR3. This CDR3 is CASSYSSSGNTIYF. The CDR3 bases are TGTGCCAGCAGTTACTCGAGCTCTGGAAACACCATATATTTT. The genes are TRBV6-5 and TRBJ1-3; D unresolved. The CDR3 is 14 amino acids. Germline assignment: CDR1 MNHEY and CDR2 SVGAGI. Trimming took off 0 bases at V and 0 bases at J, with 3 bases between the two ends.

The CDR3 protein is CASSLGELNEKLFF. DNA of the CDR3: TGTGCCAGCAGCCTAGGGGAGTTAAATGAAAAACTGTTTTTT. The chain uses TRBV7-9 and TRBJ1-4, with a possible D match to TRBD1 (5 bases). The CDR3 has 14 residues. Germline values: CDR1 SEHNR, CDR2 FQNEAQ (reference sequence). V lost 5 bases and J 5 bases, leaving 12 bases between the germline ends.

V gene TRBV6-1 combines with J gene TRBJ2-1, with TRBD1 as a possible D gene (6 bases). The CDR3 is made up of 16 amino acids. The V end was cut by 4 bases, the J end by 0 bases, with 13 bases between. In germline, CDR1 is MNHNS, CDR2 SASEGT. The CDR3 DNA follows: TGTGCCAGCAGTGGCCGGACAGCTAACTCCTACAATGAGCAGTTCTTC. It encodes CASSGRTANSYNEQFF.

This clone was found a few times. The chain uses TRBV28 and TRBJ2-1; 11 bases map to TRBD2. CDR1 is MDHEN and CDR2 is SYDVKM in the germline V gene. Unmatched junction bases numbered 7, after V lost 6 bases and J lost 3 bases. The CDR3 consists of 16 residues. CDR3 loop: CASSPQLAGVYNEQFF. CDR3 DNA sequence: TGTGCCAGCAGCCCTCAACTAGCGGGGGTCTACAATGAGCAGTTCTTC.

This clone was observed a single time. The rearrangement uses TRBV2 and TRBJ2-1; the match to TRBD1 covers 7 bases. CDR3 length: 15 amino acids. V gave up 6 bases and J gave up 2 bases; unmatched junction bases: 7. Germline V gene lookup returns CDR1 SNHLY and CDR2 FYNNEI. CDR3 sequence reads: CASRDLRGPYNEQFF. The CDR3 coding sequence is TGTGCCAGCAGGGATCTGAGGGGGCCCTACAATGAGCAGTTCTTC.

This clone was counted between two and nine times. This sequence joins TRBV24-1 and TRBJ1-2; 9 positions match TRBD1. Unmatched junction bases numbered 9, after V lost 4 bases and J lost 7 bases. This CDR3 spans 15 amino acids. Per the germline V gene, CDR1 is KGHDR and CDR2 is SFDVKD. This chain's CDR3 is CATSDRTGVGSGYTF. For the CDR3, the DNA is TGTGCCACCAGTGACCGGACAGGGGTTGGTAGTGGCTACACCTTC.

CDR3 sequence reads: CASGLARTGYSTDTQYF. The CDR3 coding sequence is TGTGCTAGTGGTTTGGCACGGACAGGATATAGCACAGATACGCAGTATTTT. This chain links TRBV12-5 with TRBJ2-3; TRBD1 agrees at 7 bases. Germline values: CDR1 LGHNT, CDR2 FRNRAP. The CDR3 extends over 17 amino acids. V was clipped by 1 base and J by 0 bases; unmatched bases: 7.

V is TRBV28 and J is TRBJ1-4, with unresolved D. The CDR3 is made up of 13 amino acids. Trimming took 10 bases from V and 8 from J, leaving 17 bases between them. Germline V CDR1 and CDR2: MDHEN, SYDVKM. The CDR3 coding sequence is TGTGCCACCTCAGGAAGAGCCCTAGAAAAACTGTTTTTT. Its protein is CATSGRALEKLFF.

Remarks on this clone: Within the sample, other DNA sequences also encode this same CDR3. The genes are TRBV5-1 and TRBJ2-7; 12 nucleotides agree with TRBD2. The CDR3 is 15 amino acids. V gave up 5 bases and J gave up 4 bases; unmatched junction bases: 7. Germline V CDR1 and CDR2: SGHRS, YFSETQ. The CDR3 coding sequence is TGCGCCAGCAGTTTGACTAGCGGGAGCGGGTACGAGCAGTACTTC. The encoded protein is CASSLTSGSGYEQYF. Looking up the rest from reference TRBV5-1 and TRBJ2-7 gives the full variable domain: KAGVTQTPRYLIKTRGQQVTLSCSPISGHRSVSWYQQTPGQGLQFLFEYFSETQRNKGNFPGRFSGRQFSNSRSEMNVSTLELGDSALYLCASSLTSGSGYEQYFGPGTRLTVT.

The genes are TRBV5-1 and TRBJ2-1; TRBD1 matches at 9 bases. CDR3 length equals 15 residues. Germline trimming cut 0 bases from V and 3 bases from J; bases unmatched to any gene: 1. Germline CDR1 reads SGHRS; CDR2 reads YFSETQ. The CDR3 DNA follows: TGCGCCAGCAGCTTGGGGGACAGGGACTACAATGAGCAGTTCTTC. This gives the protein CASSLGDRDYNEQFF.

This clone has a handful of counts. The chain couples TRBV7-9 to TRBJ2-1; D gene uncertain. The CDR3 covers 15 residues. V was shortened by 7 bases and J by 0 bases, with 13 bases between the two germline ends. Per germline, CDR1 SEHNR and CDR2 FQNEAQ (reference sequence). The CDR3 loop is CASTPTLSSYNEQFF. The CDR3 DNA sequence: TGTGCCAGCACCCCCACTTTAAGCTCCTACAATGAGCAGTTCTTC.

V is TRBV9 and J is TRBJ2-5, with D tentatively TRBD1 (6 bases). CDR1 is SGDLS, CDR2 YYNGEE, per germline. This CDR3 is 15 amino acids long. The germline V and J ends were trimmed by 0 bases and 5 bases, with 14 bases remaining between them. The CDR3 here is CASSVVAGVGETQYF. The CDR3 bases are TGTGCCAGCAGCGTAGTAGCAGGGGTCGGGGAGACCCAGTACTTC.

The chain recombines TRBV11-2 with TRBJ2-5; TRBD2 might be the D (6 bases). Germline V gives CDR1 SGHAT, CDR2 FQNNGV. The CDR3 contains 14 residues. Trimming removed 1 base at V and 4 bases at J, with 10 bases between. CDR3 loop: CASSLGPGVETQYF. CDR3 bases: TGTGCCAGCAGCTTAGGGCCGGGAGTAGAGACCCAGTACTTC.

V gene TRBV5-4 combines with J gene TRBJ1-3, with TRBD1 as a possible D gene (5 bases). This CDR3 region has 16 residues. The ends were cut back, 0 bases at V and 2 bases at J, with 12 bases in the middle. Per germline, CDR1 SGHNT and CDR2 YYREEE (reference sequence). In nucleotides, the CDR3 is TGTGCCAGCAGCTTGGGAGGCGGGGGAACTGGAAACACCATATATTTT. Residues: CASSLGGGGTGNTIYF.

The chain employs TRBV10-3 and TRBJ1-6; 10 bases are shared with TRBD1. Germline V gives CDR1 ENHRY, CDR2 SYGVKD. This CDR3 contains 13 residues. The V segment lost 4 bases and the J segment 15 bases; nucleotides outside the gene matches: 6. This CDR3 is CAISGTGGGVLHF. In nucleotides, the CDR3 is TGTGCCATCAGTGGGACAGGGGGTGGTGTCCTCCACTTT.

The chain is built from TRBV2 and TRBJ2-1, with TRBD1 as a possible D gene (5 bases). The CDR3 sequence is 15 residues long. The V end was cut by 1 base, the J end by 0 bases, with 7 bases between. Germline CDR1 SNHLY, CDR2 FYNNEI. The CDR3 loop is CASSEGGFSYNEQFF. The DNA for the CDR3 is TGTGCCAGCAGTGAAGGGGGCTTCTCCTACAATGAGCAGTTCTTC. Based on the CDR3 plus reference TRBV2 and TRBJ2-1, the full variable domain is EPEVTQTPSHQVTQMGQEVILRCVPISNHLYFYWYRQILGQKVEFLVSFYNNEISEKSEIFDDQFSVERPDGSNFTLKIRSTKLEDSAMYFCASSEGGFSYNEQFFGPGTRLTVL.

Only a few counts were recorded for this clone. The chain recombines TRBV28 with TRBJ1-5; D is possibly TRBD1 (6 bases). Trimming removed 3 bases at V and 1 base at J, with 16 bases between. The CDR3 sequence is 17 residues long. Germline CDR1 MDHEN, CDR2 SYDVKM. The CDR3 spells CASSLALGHPSNQPQHF. The CDR3 bases are TGTGCCAGCAGTTTGGCCCTGGGACATCCCAGCAATCAGCCCCAGCATTTT.

The V and J genes are TRBV25-1 and TRBJ2-2, with D possibly being TRBD1 (5 bases). V lost 4 bases and J lost 6, with 9 bases in between. CDR3 length equals 13 residues. From germline, CDR1 is MGHDK and CDR2 SYGVNS. The CDR3 nucleotides are TGTGCCAGCAGTGCCACCAGGGCCGGGGAGCTGTTTTTT. Its translation is CASSATRAGELFF.

V usage is TRBV25-1 and J usage is TRBJ2-7; D possibly corresponds to TRBD1 (6 bases). Germline V gives CDR1 MGHDK, CDR2 SYGVNS. CDR3 length: 14 amino acids. The V end was cut by 6 bases, the J end by 1 base, with 13 bases between. The CDR3 bases are TGTGCCAGCAGACCGACAGGACTGTCCTACGAGCAGTACTTC. Translation: CASRPTGLSYEQYF.

The CDR3 is CASSDPGRGGYEQFF. The CDR3 coding sequence is TGTGCCAGCAGCGACCCAGGGCGGGGGGGCTATGAGCAGTTCTTC. This sequence joins TRBV9 and TRBJ2-1; 9 bases match TRBD2. V lost 3 bases and J lost 8; bases outside the gene matches: 9. CDR3 length: 15 amino acids. Germline V gene sequence: CDR1 SGDLS, CDR2 YYNGEE.